These 26 T cell receptor beta chains were all obtained from the same sample, sequenced in a study of cytomegalovirus exposure and HLA in healthy donors. Primers included in the PCR were 60 Vbeta and 13 Jbeta primers. Generated by immunoSEQ multiplex PCR, the TCRdb table keeps only in-frame clones and is missing some. The sample lists around 95,000 clones; around 74% were seen once. Sequencing was done on a sample of PBMCs. All receptors derive from a male donor in good health and CMV-seronegative.

V gene TRBV4-1 combines with J gene TRBJ1-4, with 8 bases aligning to TRBD1. From germline, CDR1 is MGHRA and CDR2 YSYEKL. J gave up 3 bases and V 4 bases, and 7 bases lay outside the gene matches. The length of the CDR3 is 16 residues. CDR3 nucleotides: TGCGCCAGCAGCCTAGACCGGACAGGGTCTAATGAAAAACTGTTTTTT. This codes for CASSLDRTGSNEKLFF.

V is TRBV5-6 and J is TRBJ1-6; 7 nucleotides match TRBD1. This CDR3 contains 16 residues. Germline V lookup: CDR1 SGHDT, CDR2 YYEEEE. The ends lost 2 bases at V and 0 bases at J; junction bases unmatched: 2. CDR3 amino acids: CASSFGTASYNSPLHF. CDR3 bases: TGTGCCAGCAGCTTTGGGACAGCCTCCTATAATTCACCCCTCCACTTT.

This clone turned up a few times. The chain is built from TRBV11-2 and TRBJ2-2; 13 nucleotides match TRBD2. Germline V CDR1 and CDR2: SGHAT, FQNNGV. The CDR3 is made up of 17 amino acids. Germline trimming cut 5 bases from V and 5 bases from J; bases unmatched to any gene: 8. The CDR3 coding sequence is TGTGCCAGCAGCCGACTACCGGGACTAGCGGGAACCGGGGAGCTGTTTTTT. This codes for CASSRLPGLAGTGELFF.

This chain connects TRBV19 to TRBJ2-3; 8 bases line up with TRBD2. Germline V lookup: CDR1 LNHDA, CDR2 SQIVND (reference sequence). Trimming cost V 4 bases and J 3 bases; bases outside gene matches: 6. This CDR3 comprises 15 residues. The CDR3 bases are TGTGCCAGTAGTACCCTTACTAGCGGAACAGATACGCAGTATTTT. It specifies CASSTLTSGTDTQYF.

The chain couples TRBV28 to TRBJ2-3, with TRBD1 matching over 8 bases. V lost 7 bases and J lost 1; bases outside the gene matches: 13. The CDR3 has 17 residues. The germline V gene has CDR1 MDHEN and CDR2 SYDVKM. CDR3 nucleotide sequence: TGTGCCAGCACCTCCCCCCCGGGACAGGCTCGCACAGATACGCAGTATTTT. This encodes CASTSPPGQARTDTQYF. The entire variable domain, with the rest obtained from reference TRBV28 and TRBJ2-3, is as follows: DVKVTQSSRYLVKRTGEKVFLECVQDMDHENMFWYRQDPGLGLRLIYFSYDVKMKEKGDIPEGYSVSREKKERFSLILESASTNQTSMYLCASTSPPGQARTDTQYFGPGTRLTVL.

The V gene is TRBV28, the J gene TRBJ1-5, with TRBD1 identical over 7 bases. The CDR3 extends over 14 amino acids. The V gene end was trimmed by 6 bases and the J gene end by 7 bases; junction bases not matched to a gene: 9. From germline, CDR1 is MDHEN and CDR2 SYDVKM. The DNA of the CDR3 is TGTGCCAGCAGGATTACAGGGGCAAACCAGCCCCAGCATTTT. It codes for CASRITGANQPQHF.

This sequence joins TRBV25-1 and TRBJ1-1; tentatively, D is TRBD1 (5 bases). V lost 7 bases to trimming and J lost 1 base, with 13 bases between them. Germline V gene lookup returns CDR1 MGHDK and CDR2 SYGVNS. The CDR3 is made up of 14 amino acids. This CDR3 reads CASTDPQANTEAFF. CDR3 nucleotide sequence: TGTGCCAGCACCGACCCACAGGCGAACACTGAAGCTTTCTTT.

The chain is built from TRBV9 and TRBJ2-7; D may be TRBD1 (5 bases). The V end lost 3 bases, the J end lost 4 bases, and 14 bases lay between the germline ends. The CDR3 totals 14 residues. Germline V CDR1 and CDR2: SGDLS, YYNGEE. This CDR3 is CASSEDRGGYEQYF. In nucleotides, the CDR3 is TGTGCCAGCAGCGAGGATAGGGGTGGGTACGAGCAGTACTTC.

This rearrangement joins TRBV28 to TRBJ2-7, with D possibly being TRBD1 (5 bases). The V gene lost 4 bases and the J gene lost 2 bases, with 24 bases spanning the gap. Germline CDR1 is MDHEN and CDR2 is SYDVKM. CDR3 length: 18 amino acids. CDR3 DNA sequence: TGTGCCAGCAGTTCGCCTTTCCTCGACAGTGGGAAGACCTACGAGCAGTACTTC. Translating gives CASSSPFLDSGKTYEQYF.

The chain combines TRBV5-1 with TRBJ2-3; D remains ambiguous. The germline V and J ends were trimmed by 3 bases and 6 bases, with 11 bases remaining between them. The germline V gene has CDR1 SGHRS and CDR2 YFSETQ. The CDR3 covers 13 residues. The CDR3 DNA is TGCGCCAGCAGCTCCTATACAGAGGATACGCAGTATTTT. Translation: CASSSYTEDTQYF.

The chain carries TRBV6-6 and TRBJ2-7; TRBD1 aligns across 8 bases. Per germline, CDR1 MNHNY and CDR2 SVGAGI (reference sequence). V lost 6 bases to trimming and J lost 2 bases; unmatched junction nucleotides: 3. This CDR3 has 13 residues. CDR3 sequence: CASSAQGAYEQYF. CDR3 DNA: TGTGCCAGCAGCGCACAGGGGGCCTACGAGCAGTACTTC.

The V and J genes are TRBV10-3 and TRBJ1-2; D is perhaps TRBD1 (5 bases). Germline values: CDR1 ENHRY, CDR2 SYGVKD. The CDR3 has 12 residues. V dropped 10 bases and J dropped 7 bases, with 16 bases sitting between them. This CDR3 is CATQKDTFGYTF. The DNA of the CDR3 is TGTGCCACCCAAAAGGACACGTTTGGCTACACCTTC.

The chain employs TRBV10-3 and TRBJ2-1, with 7 bases that match TRBD2. CDR3 length equals 13 residues. Per germline, CDR1 ENHRY and CDR2 SYGVKD. Trimming cost V 9 bases and J 7 bases; bases outside gene matches: 9. CDR3 in amino acids: CAISGSSQNEQFF. CDR3 coding DNA: TGTGCCATTAGCGGGTCATCTCAGAATGAGCAGTTCTTC.

The rearrangement links TRBV19 to TRBJ2-1, with TRBD2 matching over 14 bases. Per germline, CDR1 LNHDA and CDR2 SQIVND (reference sequence). Trimming took 3 bases from V and 6 from J; bases not matched to a gene: 7. The CDR3 is 17 residues long. DNA for the CDR3: TGTGCCAGTAGTATCCCAAGACTAGCGGGAGGGGGCAATGAGCAGTTCTTC. Protein product: CASSIPRLAGGGNEQFF. Filled out from reference TRBV19 and TRBJ2-1, the complete variable domain reads DGGITQSPKYLFRKEGQNVTLSCEQNLNHDAMYWYRQDPGQGLRLIYYSQIVNDFQKGDIAEGYSVSREKKESFPLTVTSAQKNPTAFYLCASSIPRLAGGGNEQFFGPGTRLTVL.

The chain is built from TRBV5-1 and TRBJ2-3, with D tentatively TRBD1 (6 bases). In germline, CDR1 is SGHRS, CDR2 YFSETQ. The CDR3 contains 16 residues. The V and J ends lost 3 bases and 0 bases respectively, with 14 bases between them. The CDR3 here is CASSSGHGTSTDTQYF. Written as DNA, the CDR3 is TGCGCCAGCAGCTCGGGACACGGGACGAGCACAGATACGCAGTATTTT.

The chain uses TRBV30 and TRBJ2-4; possibly TRBD1 for D (5 bases). V dropped 1 base and J dropped 4 bases, with 11 bases sitting between them. CDR3 size: 14 residues. Per the germline V gene, CDR1 is GTSNPN and CDR2 is SVGIG (reference sequence). CDR3 in DNA: TGTGCCTGGAGTGGGGCAGGGCGGAAAAACATTCAGTACTTC. It codes for CAWSGAGRKNIQYF. Full variable domain (missing parts from reference TRBV30 and TRBJ2-4): SQTIHQWPATLVQPVGSPLSLECTVEGTSNPNLYWYRQAAGRGLQLLFYSVGIGQISSEVPQNLSASRPQDRQFILSSKKLLLSDSGFYLCAWSGAGRKNIQYFGAGTRLSVL.

V gene TRBV19 combines with J gene TRBJ2-7, with a weak D call TRBD1 (6 bases). V lost 3 bases, J lost 0 bases, and 21 bases lay in between. The CDR3 length is 18 residues. CDR1 is LNHDA, CDR2 SQIVND, per germline (reference sequence). CDR3 in DNA: TGTGCCAGTAGTATCCTCGGGCCTACGGGACAAGACTCCTACGAGCAGTACTTC. Encoded protein: CASSILGPTGQDSYEQYF.

The chain joins TRBV29-1 to TRBJ1-1; D possibly corresponds to TRBD1 (6 bases). The CDR3 length is 17 residues. Germline V gene sequence: CDR1 SQVTM, CDR2 ANQGSEA. V shed 1 base and J shed 0 bases, with 18 bases lying between them. CDR3 sequence: CSVEGPHGQGLNTEAFF. The CDR3 DNA sequence: TGCAGCGTTGAAGGCCCCCACGGGCAGGGGCTGAACACTGAAGCTTTCTTT.

The chain is built from TRBV2 and TRBJ1-2; D is ambiguous. The germline V gene has CDR1 SNHLY and CDR2 FYNNEI. This CDR3 is 15 amino acids long. V was cut by 2 bases and J by 2 bases, with 12 bases left in between. Here the CDR3 DNA reads TGTGCCAGCAGTGAAATTTCTTTGGAGAACTATGGCTACACCTTC. This translates into CASSEISLENYGYTF.

This clone has only a few counts. The chain links TRBV2 to TRBJ2-3; TRBD2 matches at 9 bases. The CDR3 spans 18 residues. V dropped 10 bases and J dropped 1; count of bases not matched to a gene: 18. Germline V gene data show CDR1 as SNHLY and CDR2 as FYNNEI. CDR3 in DNA: TGTGCCATAACGGGACTAGCAAACCGAGATGAAGGCACAGATACGCAGTATTTT. It encodes CAITGLANRDEGTDTQYF.

The V call is TRBV28, the J call TRBJ1-5; no firm D call. Germline CDR1 MDHEN, CDR2 SYDVKM. V dropped 3 bases and J dropped 0 bases, with 12 bases sitting between them. CDR3 size: 16 residues. The chain's CDR3 is CASSFRPGYSNQPQHF. CDR3 sequence (DNA): TGTGCCAGCAGTTTTAGGCCAGGTTATAGCAATCAGCCCCAGCATTTT.

The chain combines TRBV4-2 with TRBJ2-1; possible D gene TRBD2, 5 bases. There are 16 residues in the CDR3. V lost 4 bases and J lost 0, with 13 bases in between. CDR1 LGHNA and CDR2 YNFKEQ come from the germline V gene. The CDR3 DNA follows: TGTGCCAGCAGCCTTGCGGGTTCAGGCTCCTACAATGAGCAGTTCTTC. This encodes CASSLAGSGSYNEQFF.

The rearrangement joins TRBV25-1 to TRBJ2-1; D unclear. This CDR3 has 17 residues. Germline V CDR1 and CDR2: MGHDK, SYGVNS. V lost 3 bases, J lost 0 bases, and 15 bases lay in between. CDR3 nucleotide sequence: TGTGCCAGCAGTGATGGCGGCGGTAGAAGCTCCTACAATGAGCAGTTCTTC. Translating gives CASSDGGGRSSYNEQFF.

The J gene is TRBJ2-7, the V gene TRBV5-1; 9 bases line up with TRBD1. V dropped 4 bases and J dropped 5; count of bases not matched to a gene: 1. The CDR3 is made up of 12 amino acids. Per the germline V gene, CDR1 is SGHRS and CDR2 is YFSETQ. The CDR3 spells CASSRTGDEQYF. The CDR3 DNA follows: TGCGCCAGCAGCAGGACAGGGGACGAGCAGTACTTC.

The rearrangement links TRBV15 to TRBJ2-7; a weak D match, TRBD1 (5 bases). Trimming removed 0 bases from V and 2 bases from J, with 14 bases in between. The CDR3 length is 16 residues. CDR1 and CDR2 (germline): LNHNV, YYDKDF (reference sequence). CDR3: CATSRDLATDAYEQYF. Here the CDR3 DNA reads TGTGCCACCAGCAGAGATCTGGCGACAGATGCCTACGAGCAGTACTTC.

This chain joins TRBV5-1 and TRBJ2-3; 13 nucleotides agree with TRBD2. Germline CDR1 SGHRS, CDR2 YFSETQ. The trim removed 5 bases at V and 4 bases at J, leaving 1 base unmatched. The CDR3 is made up of 14 amino acids. The CDR3: CASRGLAGADTQYF. In DNA form, the CDR3 reads TGCGCCAGCAGAGGACTAGCGGGAGCAGATACGCAGTATTTT.